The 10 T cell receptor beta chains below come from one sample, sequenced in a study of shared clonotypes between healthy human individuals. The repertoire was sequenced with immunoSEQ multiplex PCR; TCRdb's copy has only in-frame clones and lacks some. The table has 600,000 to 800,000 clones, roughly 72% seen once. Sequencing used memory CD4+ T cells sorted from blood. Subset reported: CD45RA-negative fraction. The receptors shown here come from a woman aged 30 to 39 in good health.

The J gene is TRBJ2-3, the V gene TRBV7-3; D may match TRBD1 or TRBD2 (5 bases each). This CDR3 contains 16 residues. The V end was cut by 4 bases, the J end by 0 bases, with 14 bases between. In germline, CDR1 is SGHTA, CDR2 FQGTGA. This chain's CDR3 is CASSWNPGPSTDTQYF. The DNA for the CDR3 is TGTGCCAGCAGCTGGAACCCGGGACCGAGCACAGATACGCAGTATTTT.

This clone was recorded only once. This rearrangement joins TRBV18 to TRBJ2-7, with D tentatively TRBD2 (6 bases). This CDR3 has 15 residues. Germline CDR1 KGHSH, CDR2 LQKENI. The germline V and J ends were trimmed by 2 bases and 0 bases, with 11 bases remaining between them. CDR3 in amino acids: CASSPTAGLSYEQYF. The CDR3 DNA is TGTGCCAGCTCACCAACTGCGGGGCTCTCCTACGAGCAGTACTTC. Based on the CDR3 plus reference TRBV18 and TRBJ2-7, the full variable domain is NAGVMQNPRHLVRRRGQEARLRCSPMKGHSHVYWYRQLPEEGLKFMVYLQKENIIDESGMPKERFSAEFPKEGPSILRIQQVVRGDSAAYFCASSPTAGLSYEQYFGPGTRLTVT.

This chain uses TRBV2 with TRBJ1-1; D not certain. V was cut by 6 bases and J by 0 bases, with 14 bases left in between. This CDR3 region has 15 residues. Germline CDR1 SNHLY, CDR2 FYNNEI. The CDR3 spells CASRYRLEMNTEAFF. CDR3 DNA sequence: TGTGCCAGCAGATATCGGCTAGAGATGAACACTGAAGCTTTCTTT.

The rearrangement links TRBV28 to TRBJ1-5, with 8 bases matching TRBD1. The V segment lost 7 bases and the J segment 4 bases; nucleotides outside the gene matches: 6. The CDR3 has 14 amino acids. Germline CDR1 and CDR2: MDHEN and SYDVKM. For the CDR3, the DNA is TGTGCCAGCACCAGACAGGGGAGTAATCAGCCCCAGCATTTT. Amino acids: CASTRQGSNQPQHF.

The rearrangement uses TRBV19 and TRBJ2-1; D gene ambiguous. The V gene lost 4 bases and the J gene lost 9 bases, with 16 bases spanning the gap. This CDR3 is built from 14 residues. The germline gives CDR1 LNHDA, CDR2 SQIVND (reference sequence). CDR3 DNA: TGTGCCAGTAGTACTCTCCGGAAGCGCGGTGAGCAGTTCTTC. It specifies CASSTLRKRGEQFF.

The CDR3 reads CASSDPGLAATDTQYF. CDR3 bases: TGTGCCAGCAGTGATCCAGGACTAGCGGCCACAGATACGCAGTATTTT. This chain links TRBV25-1 with TRBJ2-3; 10 bases map to TRBD2. V was pared by 3 bases and J by 2 bases, with 5 bases of the junction left unmatched. Germline V gene lookup returns CDR1 MGHDK and CDR2 SYGVNS. The CDR3 covers 16 residues. Based on the CDR3 plus reference TRBV25-1 and TRBJ2-3, the full variable domain is EADIYQTPRYLVIGTGKKITLECSQTMGHDKMYWYQQDPGMELHLIHYSYGVNSTEKGDLSSESTVSRIRTEHFPLTLESARPSHTSQYLCASSDPGLAATDTQYFGPGTRLTVL.

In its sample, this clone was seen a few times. CDR3 sequence: CASTPTGTPYSNQPQHF. In DNA, the CDR3 is TGTGCCAGCACCCCGACAGGGACGCCGTATAGCAATCAGCCCCAGCATTTT. V and J are TRBV27 and TRBJ1-5; TRBD1 matches 7 bases. This CDR3 is built from 17 residues. Germline-derived CDR1 and CDR2 are MNHEY and SMNVEV (reference sequence). The junction had 12 bases not matched to a gene; V was cut back by 7 bases and J by 0 bases.

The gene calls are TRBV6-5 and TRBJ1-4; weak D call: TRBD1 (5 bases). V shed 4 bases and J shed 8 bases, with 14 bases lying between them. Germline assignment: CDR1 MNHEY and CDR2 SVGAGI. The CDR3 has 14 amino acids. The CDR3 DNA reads TGTGCCAGCAGTTCGACAGCTCCAAGGGAAAAACTGTTTTTT. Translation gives CASSSTAPREKLFF.

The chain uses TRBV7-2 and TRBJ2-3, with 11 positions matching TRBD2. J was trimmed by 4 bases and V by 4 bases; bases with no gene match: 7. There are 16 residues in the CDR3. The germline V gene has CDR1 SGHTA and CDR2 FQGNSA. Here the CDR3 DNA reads TGTGCCAGCAGCTCTACCGGGACTAGCGGATCAGATACGCAGTATTTT. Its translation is CASSSTGTSGSDTQYF.

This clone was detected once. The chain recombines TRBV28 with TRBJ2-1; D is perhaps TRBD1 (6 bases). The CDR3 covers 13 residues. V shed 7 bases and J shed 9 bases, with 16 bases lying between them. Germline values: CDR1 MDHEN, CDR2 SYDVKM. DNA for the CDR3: TGTGCCAGCAAAATACCAGGGGTCGCTGAGCAGTTCTTC. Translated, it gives CASKIPGVAEQFF.